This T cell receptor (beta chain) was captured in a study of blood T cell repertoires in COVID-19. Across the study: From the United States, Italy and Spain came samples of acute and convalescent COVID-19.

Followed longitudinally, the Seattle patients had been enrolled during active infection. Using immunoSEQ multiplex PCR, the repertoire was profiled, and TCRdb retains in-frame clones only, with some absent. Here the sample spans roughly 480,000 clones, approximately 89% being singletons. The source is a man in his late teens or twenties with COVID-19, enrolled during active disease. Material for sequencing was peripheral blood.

CDR3 loop: CASSTDLGLAGVGEQYF. The CDR3 DNA follows: TGTGCCAGTAGTACAGACCTGGGACTAGCGGGAGTTGGCGAGCAGTACTTC. The chain is built from TRBV19 and TRBJ2-7; 14 nucleotides align to TRBD2. Germline CDR1 and CDR2: LNHDA and SQIVND (reference sequence). V lost 4 bases and J lost 6; bases outside the gene matches: 11. CDR3 length: 17 amino acids.